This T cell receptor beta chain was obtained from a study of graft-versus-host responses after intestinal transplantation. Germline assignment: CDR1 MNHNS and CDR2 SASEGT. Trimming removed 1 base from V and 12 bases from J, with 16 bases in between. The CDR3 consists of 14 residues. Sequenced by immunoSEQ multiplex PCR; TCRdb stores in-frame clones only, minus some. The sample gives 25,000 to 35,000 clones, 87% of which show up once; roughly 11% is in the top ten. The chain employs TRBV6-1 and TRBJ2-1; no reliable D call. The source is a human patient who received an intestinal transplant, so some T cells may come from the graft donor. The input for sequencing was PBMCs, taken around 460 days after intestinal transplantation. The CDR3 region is CASSEGVSLAGQFF. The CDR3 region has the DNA TGTGCCAGCAGTGAAGGTGTCTCGTTAGCCGGGCAGTTCTTC.